This T cell receptor delta chain comes out of a study of gamma-delta chains in newborns, infants, children. TCRdb re-called the reads through CATT. Here the sample spans a few thousand delta-chain clones, over 30% being singletons. The CDR3 has 20 residues. From germline, CDR1 is GEAIGNYY and CDR2 EKD. Trimming cost V 3 bases and J 0 bases; bases outside gene matches: 20. This clone is medium-sized by share. The chain links TRDV2 to TRDJ1; 8 nucleotides align to TRDD3. The sequenced sample was blood. This clonotype originated in a child who received the measles vaccine. The CDR3: CACDAAVPRWGIPYTDKLIF. DNA of the CDR3: TGTGCCTGTGACGCCGCAGTCCCTAGGTGGGGGATCCCGTACACCGATAAACTCATCTTT.